The source of this TCR beta chain is a study of identical twins. Notes on the study in general: In beta out-of-frame sequences, the excess sharing between twins was weaker. Models underpredicted monozygotic twin sharing of out-of-frame TCR alpha.

The germline gives CDR1 SEHNR, CDR2 FQNEAQ (reference sequence). This CDR3 is built from 12 residues. The V and J ends lost 6 bases and 5 bases respectively, with 11 bases between them. Comments on this clonotype: Its antigen remains unknown.

MiXCR, run by TCRdb on the 5' RACE reads, gives a single entry per CDR3 protein. Of about 470,000 distinct CDR3 sequences in the sample, more than 20% were seen once. A further study also used this sample, focusing on T cells expressing NK-cell markers. Per that study: Sorted CD3+CD56+NKG2C+, CD3+CD56+NKG2C- and CD3+CD56-NKG2C+ T cells supplied TCR beta repertoires. In several donors, dominant CD3+CD56+NKG2C+ clonotypes ranked among the top 10 CD8+ clonotypes.

This TCR was sampled from a woman under 30 in good health. The gene calls are TRBV7-9 and TRBJ2-7; no clear D. What was sequenced was CD4+ T cells sorted from blood. In DNA, the CDR3 is TGTGCCAGCAGAGAACAAGGGCACGAGCAGTACTTC. It specifies CASREQGHEQYF.